A selection of T cell receptor beta chains follows, all from one sample in a study of blood T cell repertoires in COVID-19. Profiled with immunoSEQ multiplex PCR; TCRdb holds only in-frame clones, not every one. Counted here are approximately 30,000 clones, over 90% occurring once; the ten biggest clones make up under 6.5%. Material: peripheral blood. Source of these receptors: a human donor in a cohort sampled during active COVID-19. CDR3s leave out the opening cysteine and the closing phenylalanine or tryptophan.

>TRBV12-5|TRBJ2-7
ASGHGQGPPYEQY
>TRBV3-1/TRBV3-2|TRBJ2-2
ASSRGNRNTGELF
>TRBV5-1|TRBJ2-7
ASSLGDRAYEQY
>TRBV4-1|TRBJ1-5
ASSQDLGGGQPQH
>TRBV9|TRBJ2-2
ASSGPGGENTGELF
>TRBV5-4|TRBJ2-5
ASSVDGGSNPKETQY
>TRBV2|TRBJ1-4
ASSEEGVTAEKLF
>TRBV6-5|TRBJ2-3
ASRTGGYTDTQY
>TRBV11-2|TRBJ2-5
ASSAPAGLAGGRRATQY
>TRBV30|TRBJ1-5
AWSGNHIESSWRNQPQH
>TRBV9|TRBJ2-3
ASSVLLTDTQY
>TRBV18|TRBJ2-3
ASSPPIGREGREQY
>TRBV10-3|TRBJ2-5
AISDFKSVSGQGAGETQY
>TRBV4-1|TRBJ2-5
ASSQPTGAETQY
>TRBV13|TRBJ1-6
ASSLGYPEALH
>TRBV30|TRBJ1-4
AWSVGTGKEKLF
>TRBV7-6|TRBJ1-3
ASSLANSRAGNTIY